This T cell receptor beta chain was retrieved from a study of cytomegalovirus exposure and HLA in healthy donors. CDR1 is SQVTM and CDR2 is ANQGSEA in the germline V gene. CDR3 size: 12 residues. V was shortened by 4 bases and J by 8 bases, with 14 bases between the two germline ends. The PCR was carried out with 60 Vbeta primers and 13 Jbeta primers. Profiled with immunoSEQ multiplex PCR; TCRdb holds only in-frame clones, not every one. The listing contains tens of thousands of clones. Input material: PBMCs. This chain uses TRBV29-1 with TRBJ1-2, with D possibly being TRBD1 (5 bases). This TCR was recovered from a female donor in good health and CMV-seronegative. DNA of the CDR3: TGCAGCGTTGGTGAGACCCCAGGGGGCTACACCTTC. Translating gives CSVGETPGGYTF.